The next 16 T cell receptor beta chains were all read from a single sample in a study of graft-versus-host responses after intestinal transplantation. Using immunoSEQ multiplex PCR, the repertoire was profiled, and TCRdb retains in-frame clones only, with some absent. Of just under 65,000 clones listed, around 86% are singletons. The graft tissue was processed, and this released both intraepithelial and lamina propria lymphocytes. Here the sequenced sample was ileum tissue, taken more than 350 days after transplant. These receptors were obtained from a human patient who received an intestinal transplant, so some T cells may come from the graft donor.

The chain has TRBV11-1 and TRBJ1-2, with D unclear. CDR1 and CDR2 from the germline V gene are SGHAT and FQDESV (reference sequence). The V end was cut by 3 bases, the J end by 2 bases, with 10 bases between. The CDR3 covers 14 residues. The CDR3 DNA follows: TGTGCCAGCAGCTTGAGAGGCAGGAACTATGGCTACACCTTC. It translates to CASSLRGRNYGYTF.

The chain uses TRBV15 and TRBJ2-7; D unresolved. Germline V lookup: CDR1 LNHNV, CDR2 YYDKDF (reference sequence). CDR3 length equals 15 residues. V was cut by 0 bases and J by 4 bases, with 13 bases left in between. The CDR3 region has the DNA TGTGCCACCAGCAGAGACAAGGCCCTCTGGTACGAGCAGTACTTC. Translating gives CATSRDKALWYEQYF.

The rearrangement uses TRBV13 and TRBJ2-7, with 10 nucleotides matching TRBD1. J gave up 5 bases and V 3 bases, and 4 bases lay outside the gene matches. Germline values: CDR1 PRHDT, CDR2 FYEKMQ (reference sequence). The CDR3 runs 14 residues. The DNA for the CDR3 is TGTGCCAGCAGCTTTCCGGGACAGGGGAACGAGCAGTACTTC. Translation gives CASSFPGQGNEQYF.

The CDR3 DNA sequence: TGTGCCAGCAGCCAAGGTGGGGATTATCAGCCCCAGCATTTT. Translating gives CASSQGGDYQPQHF. This chain uses TRBV4-2 with TRBJ1-5; no clear D gene. Germline V gene sequence: CDR1 LGHNA, CDR2 YNFKEQ. Between the trimmed V and J ends, which lost 1 base and 5 bases, there was a span of 9 bases. The CDR3 totals 14 residues.

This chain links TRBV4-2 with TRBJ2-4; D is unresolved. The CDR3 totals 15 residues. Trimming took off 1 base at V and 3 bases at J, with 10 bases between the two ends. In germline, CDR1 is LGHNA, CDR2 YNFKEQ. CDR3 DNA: TGTGCCAGCAGCCAAGTGGACCAGGACAAAAACATTCAGTACTTC. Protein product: CASSQVDQDKNIQYF.

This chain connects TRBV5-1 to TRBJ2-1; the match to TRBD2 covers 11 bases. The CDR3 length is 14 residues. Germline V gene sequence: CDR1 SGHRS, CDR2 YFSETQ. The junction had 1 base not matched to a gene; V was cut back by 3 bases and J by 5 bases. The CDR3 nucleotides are TGCGCCAGCAGCTGGGGACTAGCGGACAATGAGCAGTTCTTC. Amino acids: CASSWGLADNEQFF.

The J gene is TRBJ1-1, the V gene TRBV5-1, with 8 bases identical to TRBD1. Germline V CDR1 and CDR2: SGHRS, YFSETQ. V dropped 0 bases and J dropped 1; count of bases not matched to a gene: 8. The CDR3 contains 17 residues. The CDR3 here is CASSLEIDRGKNTEAFF. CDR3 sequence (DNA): TGCGCCAGCAGCTTGGAGATAGACAGGGGAAAGAACACTGAAGCTTTCTTT.

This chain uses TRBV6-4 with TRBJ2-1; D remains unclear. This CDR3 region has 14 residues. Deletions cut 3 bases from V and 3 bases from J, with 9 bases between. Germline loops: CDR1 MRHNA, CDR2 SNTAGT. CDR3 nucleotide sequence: TGTGCCAGCAGTGAGACACATGGCTACAATGAGCAGTTCTTC. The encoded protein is CASSETHGYNEQFF.

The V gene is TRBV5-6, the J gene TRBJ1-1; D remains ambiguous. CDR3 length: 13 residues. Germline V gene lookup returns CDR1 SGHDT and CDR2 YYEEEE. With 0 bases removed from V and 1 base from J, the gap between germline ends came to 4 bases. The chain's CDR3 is CASSLGGNTEAFF. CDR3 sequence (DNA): TGTGCCAGCAGCTTGGGGGGGAACACTGAAGCTTTCTTT.

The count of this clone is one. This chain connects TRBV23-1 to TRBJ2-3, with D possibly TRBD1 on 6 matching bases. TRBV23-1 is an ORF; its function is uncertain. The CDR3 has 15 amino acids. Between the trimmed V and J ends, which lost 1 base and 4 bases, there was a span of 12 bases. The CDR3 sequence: CASSQLGAQSDTQYF. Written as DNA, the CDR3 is TGCGCCAGCAGTCAATTGGGGGCGCAATCAGATACGCAGTATTTT.

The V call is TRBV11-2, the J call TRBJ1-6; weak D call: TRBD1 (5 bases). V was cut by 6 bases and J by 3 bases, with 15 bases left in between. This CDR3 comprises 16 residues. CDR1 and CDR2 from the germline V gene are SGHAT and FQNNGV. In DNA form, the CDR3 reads TGTGCCAGCAGGGGTCCACAGGAAGGCTATAATTCACCCCTCCACTTT. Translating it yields CASRGPQEGYNSPLHF. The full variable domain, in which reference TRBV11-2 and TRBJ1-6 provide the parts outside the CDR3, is EAGVAQSPRYKIIEKRQSVAFWCNPISGHATLYWYQQILGQGPKLLIQFQNNGVVDDSQLPKDRFSAERLKGVDSTLKIQPAKLEDSAVYLCASRGPQEGYNSPLHFGNGTRLTVT.

The CDR3 sequence: CASSPWDRGGEQYF. DNA of the CDR3: TGTGCCAGCAGCCCCTGGGACAGGGGGGGCGAGCAGTACTTC. The V call is TRBV7-9, the J call TRBJ2-7; 11 nucleotides match TRBD1. Trimming removed 5 bases from V and 6 bases from J; junction bases left unmatched: 6. This CDR3 is 14 amino acids long. Germline V gene data show CDR1 as SEHNR and CDR2 as FQNEAQ (reference sequence).

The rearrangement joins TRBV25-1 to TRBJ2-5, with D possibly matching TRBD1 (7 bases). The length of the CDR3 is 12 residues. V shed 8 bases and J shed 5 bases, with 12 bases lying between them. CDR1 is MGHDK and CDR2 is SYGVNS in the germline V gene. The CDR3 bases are TGTGCCAGCGGAGGGACAGTCGAGACCCAGTACTTC. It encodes CASGGTVETQYF.

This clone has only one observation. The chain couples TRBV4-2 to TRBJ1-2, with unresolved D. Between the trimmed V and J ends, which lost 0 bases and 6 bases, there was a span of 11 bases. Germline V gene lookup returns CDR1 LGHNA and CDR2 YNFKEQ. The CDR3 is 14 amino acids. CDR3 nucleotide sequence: TGTGCCAGCAGCCAAGATGGCGGCAGCCATGGCTACACCTTC. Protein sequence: CASSQDGGSHGYTF.

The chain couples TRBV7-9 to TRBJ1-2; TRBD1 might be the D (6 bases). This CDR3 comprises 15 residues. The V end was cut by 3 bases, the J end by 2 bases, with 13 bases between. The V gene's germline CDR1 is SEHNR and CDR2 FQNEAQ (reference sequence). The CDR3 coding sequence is TGTGCCAGCAGCTTCTGGGGGGCTCCAAACTATGGCTACACCTTC. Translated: CASSFWGAPNYGYTF.

In DNA form, the CDR3 reads TGTGCCAGCAGTGCGACTAGCGGGAGAAATGAGCAGTTCTTC. Translating it yields CASSATSGRNEQFF. The rearrangement joins TRBV25-1 to TRBJ2-1, with TRBD2 matching over 12 bases. Germline values: CDR1 MGHDK, CDR2 SYGVNS. CDR3 length equals 14 residues. Trimming removed 4 bases from V and 7 bases from J; junction bases left unmatched: 2.